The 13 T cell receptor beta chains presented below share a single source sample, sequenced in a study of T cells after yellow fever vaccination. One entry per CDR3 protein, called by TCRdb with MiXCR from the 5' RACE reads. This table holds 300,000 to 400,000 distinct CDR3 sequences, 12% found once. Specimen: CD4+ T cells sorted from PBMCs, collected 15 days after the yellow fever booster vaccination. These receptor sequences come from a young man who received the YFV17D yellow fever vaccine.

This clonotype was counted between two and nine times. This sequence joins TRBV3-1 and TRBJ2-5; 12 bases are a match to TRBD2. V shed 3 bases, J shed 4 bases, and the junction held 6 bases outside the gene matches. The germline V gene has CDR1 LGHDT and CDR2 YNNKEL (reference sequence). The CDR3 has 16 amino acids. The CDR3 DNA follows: TGTGCCAGCAGCCAGGGGACTAGCGGGCGGGGAGAGACCCAGTACTTC. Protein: CASSQGTSGRGETQYF.

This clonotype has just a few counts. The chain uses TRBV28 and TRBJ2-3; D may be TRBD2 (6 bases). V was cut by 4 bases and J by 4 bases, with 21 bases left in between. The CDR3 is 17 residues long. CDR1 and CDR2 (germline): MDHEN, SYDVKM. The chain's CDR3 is CASSSRRDSPNPDTQYF. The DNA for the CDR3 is TGTGCCAGCAGTTCCCGACGGGACTCTCCGAATCCAGATACGCAGTATTTT.

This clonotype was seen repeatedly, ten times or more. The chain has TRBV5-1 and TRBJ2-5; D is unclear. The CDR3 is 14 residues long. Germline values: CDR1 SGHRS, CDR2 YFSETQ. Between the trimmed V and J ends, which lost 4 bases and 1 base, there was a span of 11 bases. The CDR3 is CASSQGPLQETQYF. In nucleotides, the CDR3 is TGCGCCAGCAGCCAAGGGCCCCTCCAAGAGACCCAGTACTTC.

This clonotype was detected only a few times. The CDR3 spells CASSLAGTANTEAFF. In DNA form, the CDR3 reads TGTGCCAGCAGCTTAGCGGGGACGGCCAACACTGAAGCTTTCTTT. This rearrangement joins TRBV7-6 to TRBJ1-1; a weak D match, TRBD1 (5 bases). Per the germline V gene, CDR1 is SGHVS and CDR2 is FNYEAQ. This CDR3 has 15 residues. V was pared by 0 bases and J by 2 bases, with 10 bases between.

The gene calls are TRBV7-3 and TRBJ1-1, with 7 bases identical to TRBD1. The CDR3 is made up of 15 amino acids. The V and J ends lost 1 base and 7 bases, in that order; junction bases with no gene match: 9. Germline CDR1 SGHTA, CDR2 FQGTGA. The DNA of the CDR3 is TGTGCCAGCAGCTTAAATTCCGGACAGGCCGTTGAAGCTTTCTTT. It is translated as CASSLNSGQAVEAFF.

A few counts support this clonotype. The CDR3 DNA follows: TGTGCCAGCAGCCGACTAGCGGGGGGAGTCTACAATGAGCAGTTCTTC. The encoded protein is CASSRLAGGVYNEQFF. The chain combines TRBV7-9 with TRBJ2-1, with 13 positions matching TRBD2. This CDR3 contains 16 residues. From germline, CDR1 is SEHNR and CDR2 FQNEAQ (reference sequence). V lost 5 bases, J lost 3 bases, and 4 bases stayed unmatched.

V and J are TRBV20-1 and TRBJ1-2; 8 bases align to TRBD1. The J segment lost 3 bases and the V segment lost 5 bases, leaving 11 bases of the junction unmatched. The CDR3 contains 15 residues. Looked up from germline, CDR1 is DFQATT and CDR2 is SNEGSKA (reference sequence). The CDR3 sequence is CSAGGAGGADYGYTF. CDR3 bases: TGCAGTGCTGGGGGGGCAGGGGGCGCCGACTATGGCTACACCTTC.

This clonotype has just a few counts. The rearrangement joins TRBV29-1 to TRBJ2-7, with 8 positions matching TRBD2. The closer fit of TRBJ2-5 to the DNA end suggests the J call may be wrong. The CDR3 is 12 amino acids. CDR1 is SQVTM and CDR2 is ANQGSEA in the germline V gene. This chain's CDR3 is CSVEDRGGTQYF. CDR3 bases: TGCAGCGTTGAAGATCGGGGGGGGACCCAGTACTTC.

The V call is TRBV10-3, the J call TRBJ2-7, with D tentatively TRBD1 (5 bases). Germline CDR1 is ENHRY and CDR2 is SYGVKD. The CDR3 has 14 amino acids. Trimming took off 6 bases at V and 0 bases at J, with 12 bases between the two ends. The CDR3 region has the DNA TGTGCCATCAGACTCACAGGATTCTCCTACGAGCAGTACTTC. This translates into CAIRLTGFSYEQYF.

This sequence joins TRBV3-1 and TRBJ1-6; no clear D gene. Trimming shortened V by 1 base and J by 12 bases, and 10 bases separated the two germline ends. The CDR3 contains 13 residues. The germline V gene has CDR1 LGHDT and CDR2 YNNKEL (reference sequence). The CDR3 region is CASSQVLQEPLHF. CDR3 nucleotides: TGTGCCAGCAGCCAAGTCCTTCAGGAACCCCTCCACTTT.

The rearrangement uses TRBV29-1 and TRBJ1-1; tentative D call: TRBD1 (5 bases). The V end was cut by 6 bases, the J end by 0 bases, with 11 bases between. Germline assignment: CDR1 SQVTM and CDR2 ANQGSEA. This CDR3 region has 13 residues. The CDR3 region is CSVRGRMNTEAFF. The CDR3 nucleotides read TGCAGCGTCCGGGGACGGATGAACACTGAAGCTTTCTTT.

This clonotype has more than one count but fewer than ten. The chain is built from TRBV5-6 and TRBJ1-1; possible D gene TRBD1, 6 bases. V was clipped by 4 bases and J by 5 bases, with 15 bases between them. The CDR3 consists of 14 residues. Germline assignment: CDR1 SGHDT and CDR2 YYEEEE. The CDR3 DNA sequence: TGTGCCAGCAGCCCCCGGGGGGCGGGGACTGAAGCTTTCTTT. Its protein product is CASSPRGAGTEAFF.

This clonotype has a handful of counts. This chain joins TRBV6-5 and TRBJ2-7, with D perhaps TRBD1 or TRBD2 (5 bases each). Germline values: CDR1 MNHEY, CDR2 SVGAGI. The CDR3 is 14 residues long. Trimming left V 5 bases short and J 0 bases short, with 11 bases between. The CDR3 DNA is TGTGCCAGCAGTATCCGGGACCGCTCCTACGAGCAGTACTTC. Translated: CASSIRDRSYEQYF.